These T cell receptor beta chains were read from a single sample in a study of T cell changes during pregnancy in multiple sclerosis. TCRdb's copy holds only in-frame clones and misses some; the assay was immunoSEQ multiplex PCR. Among 85,000 to 100,000 clones listed, about 94% were seen once. The material was peripheral blood, obtained after pregnancy. The receptors were gathered from a female donor with multiple sclerosis, enrolled in a pregnancy study. Both conserved end residues are part of each CDR3. A D gene is named only where the DNA matches it firmly.

V gene: TRBV28
J gene: TRBJ1-5
D gene: .
CDR3 DNA: TGTGCCAGCACCCGACAGGCCAATCAGCCCCAGCATTTT
CDR3 protein: CASTRQANQPQHF

V gene: TRBV19
J gene: TRBJ1-1
D gene: .
CDR3 DNA: TGTGCCAGTAGTCGCCAAGACAGGAAGAACACTGAAGCTTTCTTT
CDR3 protein: CASSRQDRKNTEAFF

V gene: TRBV29-1
J gene: TRBJ2-3
D gene: TRBD1
CDR3 DNA: TGCAGCGTTGAAGATGTCGAGAGGGGGCCTGGCACAGATACGCAGTATTTT
CDR3 protein: CSVEDVERGPGTDTQYF

V gene: TRBV28
J gene: TRBJ2-2
D gene: TRBD1
CDR3 DNA: TGTGCCAGCAGTTTCCGGGACAGGGGCACCGGGGAGCTGTTTTTT
CDR3 protein: CASSFRDRGTGELFF

V gene: TRBV7-2
J gene: TRBJ2-7
D gene: .
CDR3 DNA: TGTGCCAGCACCGTCGATGCTAGTTCCTACGAGCAGTACTTC
CDR3 protein: CASTVDASSYEQYF

V gene: TRBV19
J gene: TRBJ2-3
D gene: TRBD1
CDR3 DNA: TGTGCCAGTCGGGACAGGGGTGTCGGTACGCAGTATTTT
CDR3 protein: CASRDRGVGTQYF

V gene: TRBV2
J gene: TRBJ2-2
D gene: .
CDR3 DNA: TGTGCCAGCAGAGCGGACAGGAACACCGGGGAGCTGTTTTTT
CDR3 protein: CASRADRNTGELFF

V gene: TRBV28
J gene: TRBJ1-5
D gene: .
CDR3 DNA: TGTGCCAGCAGTTTCGGACAGCATAGCAATCAGCCCCAGCATTTT
CDR3 protein: CASSFGQHSNQPQHF

V gene: TRBV19
J gene: TRBJ2-5
D gene: .
CDR3 DNA: TGTGCCAGTAGGTTCGGGGGTTCAGAGACCCAGTACTTC
CDR3 protein: CASRFGGSETQYF

V gene: TRBV5-5
J gene: TRBJ2-3
D gene: .
CDR3 DNA: TGTGCCAGCAGCCTCCGACTAGACCCTACCACAGATACGCAGTATTTT
CDR3 protein: CASSLRLDPTTDTQYF

V gene: TRBV2
J gene: TRBJ2-1
D gene: .
CDR3 DNA: TGTGCCAGCAGTCCCCGATCAGAAATCAATGAGCAGTTCTTC
CDR3 protein: CASSPRSEINEQFF

V gene: TRBV15
J gene: TRBJ2-1
D gene: TRBD1
CDR3 DNA: TGTGCCACCAGCAGAGAGGGACAGGGTGCGTACAATGAGCAGTTCTTC
CDR3 protein: CATSREGQGAYNEQFF

V gene: TRBV30
J gene: TRBJ2-3
D gene: .
CDR3 DNA: TGTGCCTGGAGCGAAGTAGGGGCCAGCGGGACAGATACGCAGTATTTT
CDR3 protein: CAWSEVGASGTDTQYF